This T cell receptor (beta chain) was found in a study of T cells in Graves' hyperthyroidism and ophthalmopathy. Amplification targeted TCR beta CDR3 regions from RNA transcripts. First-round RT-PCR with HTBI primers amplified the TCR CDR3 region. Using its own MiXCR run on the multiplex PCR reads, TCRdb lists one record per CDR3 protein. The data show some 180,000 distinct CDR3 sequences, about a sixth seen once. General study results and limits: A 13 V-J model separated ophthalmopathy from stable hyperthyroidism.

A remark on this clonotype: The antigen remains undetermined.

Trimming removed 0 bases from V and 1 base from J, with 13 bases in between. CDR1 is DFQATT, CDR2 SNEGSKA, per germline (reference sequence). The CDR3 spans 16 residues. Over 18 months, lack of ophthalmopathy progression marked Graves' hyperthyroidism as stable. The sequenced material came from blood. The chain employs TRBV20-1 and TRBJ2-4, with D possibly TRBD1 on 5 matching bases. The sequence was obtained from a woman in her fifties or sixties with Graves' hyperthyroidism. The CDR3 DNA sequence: TGCAGTGCTAGAGATCAAGCGAAGGGGGCCAAAAACATTCAGTACTTC. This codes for CSARDQAKGAKNIQYF.